This T cell receptor (beta chain) originates from a study of neurological immune-mediated disorders (dated 2019 in TCRdb). Background for the entire study: Using UMI-based sequencing, the study compared peripheral blood TCR-beta repertoires from patients with HTLV-I-associated myelopathy (HAM/TSP), patients with multiple sclerosis, and healthy controls. Alongside PBMC samples, the set of 106 TCR-beta libraries contained longitudinal samples, technical triplicates, and paired CD4+ and CD8+ T-cell subsets that had been sorted. The cohort included 60 to 75 subjects: about 15 with HAM/TSP, some 35 with multiple sclerosis, and roughly 20 healthy controls. Study-level results and caveats: Expanded clones from different subjects shared no identical CDR3 amino acid sequences, which suggests that TCR-beta repertoires were private in all groups. TCR clonal expansion was greatest in HAM/TSP patients and smallest in MS patients, who ranked below even healthy controls.

For the unsorted PBMC libraries, 2 million PBMCs were stored in RNAlater at -80 degrees C until RNA extraction and were used to generate the libraries. PBMCs were separated from peripheral blood using Ficoll-Hypaque density gradient centrifugation and then cryopreserved in liquid nitrogen. cDNA synthesis used template-switch 5'RACE with a primer carrying a 10-nucleotide random unique molecular identifier tagging each TCR transcript. Every sequencing run yielded over 160 million TCR-beta sequences covering 15-18 subjects. The RNeasy kit was used to extract total RNA. Using the KAPA Real-time Library Amplification kit, TCR-beta VDJ regions were amplified with primers for the TCR constant region and the 5'RACE anchor. A first PCR added sample indexes and Illumina adaptors, after which a second PCR increased the library yield. After Ampure bead purification, the roughly 650 bp TCR product was size-selected on a 2% E-gel SizeSelection system. Library quality was checked on a Bioanalyzer, concentration was measured with Qubit, and libraries were quantified with the Kapa Library Quantification kit before pooling. An Illumina HiSeq 2500 sequenced the libraries paired-end 2 x 150 bp. To increase sequence diversity, roughly 24-31% phiX was spiked into each library pool. Per the authors' processing: Quality-filtered reads were processed with the UMI-based MiGEC pipeline, which removed over 85% of raw TCR sequences during error correction. VDJ genes were aligned to IMGT germline references, and each clonotype was defined by a unique CDR3 amino acid sequence together with V-J genes. VDJtools evaluated clonal expansion, Shannon diversity and CDR3 relatedness (CalcPairwiseDistances, ClusterSamples); CLCbio workbench built phylogenetic trees. Using coefficient-of-variation modelling across technical triplicates, the study counted a clone as expanded if it had at least 8 unique UMIs. TCRdb handled the public reads itself, with Q25 trimming in fastp and clone calling in MiXCR, and kept productive beta chains. Rows matching on CDR3 protein sequence are summarized as one entry with the most common DNA and genes. TCRdb's processing, not the study's, gives the V and J calls here. A total of 20,000 to 30,000 distinct CDR3 sequences appear in this sample, roughly 13% of them only once. Approximately 16% of the sample is held by the ten biggest clonotypes.

This clonotype was recorded a few times. No antigen is known for it. Within one base of it there is no much larger clone, and no base qualities were kept. From the cysteine up to the phenylalanine, the CDR3 has a length of 15 residues. CDR3 DNA only is kept here, 45 bases in frame from base 1. From a lookup of the germline V gene, CDR1 and CDR2 are MNHEY and SVGAGI. Trimming removed 5 bases from V and 4 bases from J, leaving 17 bases between the germline ends. The TCR sequence derives from a woman aged 40 to 50 with HTLV-1-associated myelopathy (HAM/TSP). The sequence links TRBV6-5 to TRBJ2-5; the D call is tentative, TRBD1 or TRBD2, as each matches 7 bases. Source material: PBMCs. In nucleotide form, the sequence is TGTGCCAGCAGTCCAGGGGGGGACATGGGAGAGACCCAGTACTTC. Its amino acids are CASSPGGDMGETQYF.